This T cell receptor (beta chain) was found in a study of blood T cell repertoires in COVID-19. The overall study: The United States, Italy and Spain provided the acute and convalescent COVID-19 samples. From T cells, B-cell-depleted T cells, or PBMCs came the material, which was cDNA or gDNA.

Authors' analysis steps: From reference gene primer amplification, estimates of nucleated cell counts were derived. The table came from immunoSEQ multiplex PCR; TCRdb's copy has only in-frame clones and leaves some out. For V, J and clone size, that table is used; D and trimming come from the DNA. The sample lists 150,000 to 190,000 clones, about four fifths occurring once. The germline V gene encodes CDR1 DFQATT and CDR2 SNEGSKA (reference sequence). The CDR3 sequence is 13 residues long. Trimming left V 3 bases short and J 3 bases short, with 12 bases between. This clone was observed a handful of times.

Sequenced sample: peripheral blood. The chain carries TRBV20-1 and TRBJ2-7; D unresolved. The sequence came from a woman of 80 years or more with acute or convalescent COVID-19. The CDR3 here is CSASPDEVYEQYF. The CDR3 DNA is TGCAGTGCTAGTCCCGATGAGGTCTACGAGCAGTACTTC.